This T cell receptor beta chain comes out of a study of breast tumors, draining lymph nodes, adjacent tissues. Whole-study findings and limits: That most tumor T cells come from lymph nodes remained unproven. Tumor repertoires ranked between lymph nodes and nontumor tissue in diversity, with V and J gene preferences.

Germline assignment: CDR1 MNHNY and CDR2 SVGAGI (reference sequence). The CDR3 consists of 16 residues. Samples came from axillary lymph nodes draining the breast cancer. TCRdb reanalysed the multiplex PCR reads using MiXCR and keeps one entry per CDR3 protein. This table holds 190,000 or so distinct CDR3 sequences, roughly 29% found once. This clonotype was counted a few times. The antigen remains unidentified. At one boundary the junction diverges from the germline segment, which might be a read error. The rearrangement links TRBV6-6 to TRBJ2-7; D ambiguous. The TCR comes from a female donor with breast cancer. Some clones in this sample may be carry-over from other donors' samples. What was sequenced was axillary lymph node tissue. This CDR3 is CASSPVSSSSSHEQYF. The CDR3 region has the DNA TGTGCCAGCAGTCCTGTTAGTAGCTCAAGCTCCCACGAGCAGTACTTC.